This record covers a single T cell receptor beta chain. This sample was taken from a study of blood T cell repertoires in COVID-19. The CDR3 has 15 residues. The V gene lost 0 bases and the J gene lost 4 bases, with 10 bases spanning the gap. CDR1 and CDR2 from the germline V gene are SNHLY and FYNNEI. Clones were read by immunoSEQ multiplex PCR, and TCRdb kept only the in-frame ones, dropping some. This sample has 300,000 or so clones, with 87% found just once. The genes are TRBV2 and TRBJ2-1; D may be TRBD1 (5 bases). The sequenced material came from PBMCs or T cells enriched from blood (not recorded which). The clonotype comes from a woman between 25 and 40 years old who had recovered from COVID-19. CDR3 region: CASSEALGAYNEQFF. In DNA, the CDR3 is TGTGCCAGCAGTGAAGCGCTTGGGGCTTACAATGAGCAGTTCTTC.